These T cell receptor beta chains were read from a single sample in a study of CD8+CD57+ T cells in acquired aplastic anemia. TCRdb reanalysed the reads using MiXCR and keeps one entry per CDR3 protein. The table lists approximately 200,000 distinct CDR3 sequences, about half of them singletons. The sequenced sample consisted of sorted CD4+, CD8+, or CD8+CD57+ T cells (not recorded which) from PBMCs. The receptors were sampled from a human donor with aplastic anemia. Both conserved end residues are part of each CDR3. D genes are given only for firm matches. The size of a clone is reported for some rows only, either as once, few or many, or as a class for expanded clones.

d_gene: NA; j_gene: TRBJ1-2; v_gene: TRBV28; abundance: few; CDR3nt: TGTGCCAGCAGTTTAACGGCAGATACGTATGGCTACACCTTC; CDR3aa: CASSLTADTYGYTF
d_gene: TRBD1; j_gene: TRBJ1-6; v_gene: TRBV7-9; abundance: NA; CDR3nt: TGTGCCAGCAGGCGGGACAGTAGAAATTCACCCCTCCACTTT; CDR3aa: CASRRDSRNSPLHF
d_gene: NA; j_gene: TRBJ1-1; v_gene: TRBV14; abundance: many; CDR3nt: TGTGCCAGCAGCTTCTCGATGAACACTGAAGCTTTCTTT; CDR3aa: CASSFSMNTEAFF
d_gene: NA; j_gene: TRBJ1-5; v_gene: TRBV28; abundance: NA; CDR3nt: TGTGCCAGCAGTTCGGGTCATCAGCCCCAGCATTTT; CDR3aa: CASSSGHQPQHF
d_gene: NA; j_gene: TRBJ1-1; v_gene: TRBV7-2; abundance: NA; CDR3nt: TGTGCCAGCAGCTCTATCGGATACCAGAACACTGAAGCTTTCTTT; CDR3aa: CASSSIGYQNTEAFF
d_gene: NA; j_gene: TRBJ2-4; v_gene: TRBV19; abundance: many; CDR3nt: TGTGCCAGTAGTATAGATAGGCATCCCGTAGACATTCAGTACTTC; CDR3aa: CASSIDRHPVDIQYF
d_gene: TRBD1; j_gene: TRBJ1-1; v_gene: TRBV5-5; abundance: NA; CDR3nt: TGTGCCAGCAGCTGGACCGGGACAGTGAACACTGAAGCTTTCTTT; CDR3aa: CASSWTGTVNTEAFF
d_gene: NA; j_gene: TRBJ1-2; v_gene: TRBV3-1; abundance: many; CDR3nt: TGTGCCAGCAGCCCGCAGAGGGGTGATGGCTACACCTTC; CDR3aa: CASSPQRGDGYTF
d_gene: NA; j_gene: TRBJ1-5; v_gene: TRBV19; abundance: many; CDR3nt: TGTGCCAGTAGTACCTCGGGGCCCCAGCATTTT; CDR3aa: CASSTSGPQHF
d_gene: NA; j_gene: TRBJ1-1; v_gene: TRBV7-8; abundance: NA; CDR3nt: TGTGCCAGCAGCACAGGACGGTCTGCTTTCTTT; CDR3aa: CASSTGRSAFF
d_gene: TRBD1; j_gene: TRBJ2-7; v_gene: TRBV20-1; abundance: NA; CDR3nt: TGCAGTGCAAATGGACAGGGGAACCCCTACGAGCAGTACTTC; CDR3aa: CSANGQGNPYEQYF
d_gene: TRBD1; j_gene: TRBJ1-6; v_gene: TRBV25-1; abundance: NA; CDR3nt: TGTGCCAGCAGGTGGACAGGCTATTCACCCCTCCACTTT; CDR3aa: CASRWTGYSPLHF
d_gene: NA; j_gene: TRBJ2-2; v_gene: TRBV20-1; abundance: many; CDR3nt: TGCAGTGCTAACCAGGTCGTGGGGGAAGGGGGGGAGCTGTTTTTT; CDR3aa: CSANQVVGEGGELFF
d_gene: NA; j_gene: TRBJ2-7; v_gene: TRBV24-1; abundance: NA; CDR3nt: TGTGCCACCAGTGATTTAAGGCGGCAGTACTTC; CDR3aa: CATSDLRRQYF
d_gene: TRBD2; j_gene: TRBJ2-5; v_gene: TRBV10-3; abundance: NA; CDR3nt: TGTGCCGGAAAGACTAGCGGGGCGGGGGAGACCCAGTACTTC; CDR3aa: CAGKTSGAGETQYF
d_gene: TRBD1; j_gene: TRBJ1-2; v_gene: TRBV20-1; abundance: NA; CDR3nt: TGCAGTGCTTCCCTCCCAGGGGGCTCTAACTATGGCTACACCTTC; CDR3aa: CSASLPGGSNYGYTF
d_gene: NA; j_gene: TRBJ2-7; v_gene: TRBV11-3; abundance: NA; CDR3nt: TGTGCCAGCAGCAGCTTTCGGGGCTACGAGCAGTACTTC; CDR3aa: CASSSFRGYEQYF
d_gene: TRBD2; j_gene: TRBJ2-5; v_gene: TRBV2; abundance: NA; CDR3nt: TGTGCCAGCAGTTTAATGCTAGCGGGGGGGCCCGGCCAAGAGACCCAGTACTTC; CDR3aa: CASSLMLAGGPGQETQYF
d_gene: NA; j_gene: TRBJ2-7; v_gene: TRBV5-1; abundance: many; CDR3nt: TGCGCCAGCAGCTCCCGACAGAGGTCCGAGCAGTACTTC; CDR3aa: CASSSRQRSEQYF
d_gene: TRBD1; j_gene: TRBJ1-4; v_gene: TRBV15; abundance: NA; CDR3nt: TGTGCCACCAGCAGAGGGGACAGGGCAACTAATGAAAAACTGTTTTTT; CDR3aa: CATSRGDRATNEKLFF
d_gene: TRBD1; j_gene: TRBJ2-7; v_gene: TRBV7-2; abundance: NA; CDR3nt: TGTGCCAGCAGCTCACCGGGACAGACAGGCTACGAGCAGTACTTC; CDR3aa: CASSSPGQTGYEQYF
d_gene: TRBD1; j_gene: TRBJ1-2; v_gene: TRBV20-1; abundance: once; CDR3nt: TGCAGTGCTAGAGATGGGGGACAGGGGGGCTATGGCTACACCTTC; CDR3aa: CSARDGGQGGYGYTF
d_gene: TRBD1; j_gene: TRBJ1-1; v_gene: TRBV11-1; abundance: NA; CDR3nt: TGTGTCGGCAGCTCCACAGGGGGCACTGAAGCTTTCTTT; CDR3aa: CVGSSTGGTEAFF
d_gene: NA; j_gene: TRBJ1-2; v_gene: TRBV18; abundance: NA; CDR3nt: TGTGCCAGCTCACCAGGGACTGCTGGCTACACCTTC; CDR3aa: CASSPGTAGYTF
d_gene: TRBD2; j_gene: TRBJ2-3; v_gene: TRBV5-1; abundance: many; CDR3nt: TGCGCCAGCAGCCTAGCGGGGGGGCGTGGCGGCACAGATACGCAGTATTTT; CDR3aa: CASSLAGGRGGTDTQYF
d_gene: NA; j_gene: TRBJ1-2; v_gene: TRBV25-1; abundance: once; CDR3nt: TGTGCCAGCAGTTTCCCTCGGGACTATGGCTACACCTTC; CDR3aa: CASSFPRDYGYTF
d_gene: TRBD1; j_gene: TRBJ1-5; v_gene: TRBV12-5; abundance: NA; CDR3nt: TGTGCTAGTGGTTTGGGACAGGGTCAGCCCCAGCATTTT; CDR3aa: CASGLGQGQPQHF
d_gene: TRBD1; j_gene: TRBJ1-4; v_gene: TRBV10-3; abundance: once; CDR3nt: TGTGCCGTCCGGGACAGCCCCAATGAAAAACTGCTTTTT; CDR3aa: CAVRDSPNEKLLF
d_gene: NA; j_gene: TRBJ1-5; v_gene: TRBV4-1; abundance: few; CDR3nt: TGCGCCAGCAGCCAAGAATGGAGGACAGCGGGAAATAGCAATCAGCCCCAGCATTTT; CDR3aa: CASSQEWRTAGNSNQPQHF
d_gene: NA; j_gene: TRBJ1-5; v_gene: TRBV6-6; abundance: many; CDR3nt: TGTGCGTCCCGGGGGGGCAATCAGCCCCAGCATTTT; CDR3aa: CASRGGNQPQHF
d_gene: NA; j_gene: TRBJ1-3; v_gene: TRBV28; abundance: NA; CDR3nt: TGTGCCAGCACCCGGGGGGGCTCTGGAAACACCATATATTTT; CDR3aa: CASTRGGSGNTIYF
d_gene: NA; j_gene: TRBJ2-7; v_gene: TRBV24-1; abundance: few; CDR3nt: TGTGCCACCAGTCGGGCAGGGGACTCCTACGAGCAGTACTTC; CDR3aa: CATSRAGDSYEQYF
d_gene: NA; j_gene: TRBJ1-1; v_gene: TRBV15; abundance: many; CDR3nt: TGTGCCACCAGCAGGGGTGAAATGAACACTGAAGCTTTCTTT; CDR3aa: CATSRGEMNTEAFF
d_gene: TRBD1; j_gene: TRBJ1-2; v_gene: TRBV7-9; abundance: NA; CDR3nt: TGTGCCAGCAGCTACTCTCCGGGACAGGGGAACTATGGCTACACCTTC; CDR3aa: CASSYSPGQGNYGYTF